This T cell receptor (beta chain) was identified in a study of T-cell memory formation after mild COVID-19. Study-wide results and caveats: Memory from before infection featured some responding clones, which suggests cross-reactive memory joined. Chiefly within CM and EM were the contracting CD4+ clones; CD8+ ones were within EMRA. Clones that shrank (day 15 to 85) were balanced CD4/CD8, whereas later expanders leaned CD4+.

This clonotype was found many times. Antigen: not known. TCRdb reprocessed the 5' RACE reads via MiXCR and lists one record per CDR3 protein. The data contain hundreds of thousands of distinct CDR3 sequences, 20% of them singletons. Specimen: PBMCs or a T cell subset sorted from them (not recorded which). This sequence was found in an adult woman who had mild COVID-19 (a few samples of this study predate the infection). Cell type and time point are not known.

The CDR3: CASSWAGQPQHF. CDR3 nucleotide sequence: TGTGCCAGCAGCTGGGCCGGTCAGCCCCAGCATTTT. This chain uses TRBV7-2 with TRBJ1-5; no clear D. This CDR3 has 12 amino acids. V gave up 4 bases and J gave up 6 bases, with 7 bases separating them. CDR1 is SGHTA, CDR2 FQGNSA, per germline.